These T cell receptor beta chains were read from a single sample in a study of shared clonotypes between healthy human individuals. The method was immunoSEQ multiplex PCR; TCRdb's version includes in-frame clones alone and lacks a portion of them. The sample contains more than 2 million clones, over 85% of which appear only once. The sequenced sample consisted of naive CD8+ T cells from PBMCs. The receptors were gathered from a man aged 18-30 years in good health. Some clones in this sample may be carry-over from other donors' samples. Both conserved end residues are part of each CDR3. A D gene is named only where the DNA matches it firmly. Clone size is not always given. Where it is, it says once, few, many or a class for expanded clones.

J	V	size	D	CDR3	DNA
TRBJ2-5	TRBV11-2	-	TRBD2	CASSLELADQETQYF	TGTGCCAGCAGCTTAGAACTAGCGGATCAAGAGACCCAGTACTTC
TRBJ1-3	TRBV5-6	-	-	CASSPGEGTIYF	TGTGCCAGCAGCCCCGGGGAAGGGACCATATATTTT
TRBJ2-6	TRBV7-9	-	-	CASGGVGLSGANVLTF	TGTGCCAGCGGCGGGGTGGGCCTCTCTGGGGCCAACGTCCTGACTTTC
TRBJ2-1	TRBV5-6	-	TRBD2	CASSLTSGSRHEQFF	TGTGCCAGCAGCTTAACTAGCGGGAGCAGGCATGAGCAGTTCTTC
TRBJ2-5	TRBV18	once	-	CASSPGPGETQYF	TGTGCCAGCTCACCGGGGCCCGGGGAGACCCAGTACTTC
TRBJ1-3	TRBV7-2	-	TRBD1	CASSSRDRGRGGNTIYF	TGTGCCAGCAGCTCGCGAGACAGGGGGCGAGGTGGAAACACCATATATTTT
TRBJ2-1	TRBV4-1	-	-	CASSHSGGVLRGEQFF	TGCGCCAGCAGCCATTCCGGGGGAGTGCTTCGGGGTGAGCAGTTCTTC
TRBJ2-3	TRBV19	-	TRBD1	CASSPGTGIIDTQYF	TGTGCCAGTAGTCCCGGGACAGGCATTATAGATACGCAGTATTTT
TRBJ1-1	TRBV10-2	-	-	CASSEPQGNTEAFF	TGCGCCAGCAGTGAGCCCCAAGGGAACACTGAAGCTTTCTTT
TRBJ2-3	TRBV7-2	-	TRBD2	CASSLVPFSGIGNTQYF	TGTGCCAGCAGCTTAGTACCGTTTAGCGGGATCGGAAATACGCAGTATTTT
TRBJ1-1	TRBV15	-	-	CATAIRTLNTEAFF	TGTGCCACCGCTATTAGGACCTTGAACACTGAAGCTTTCTTT
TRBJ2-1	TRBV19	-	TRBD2	CASTPIRAGGFLSSYNEQFF	TGTGCCAGTACTCCGATACGGGCGGGAGGATTCCTGAGCTCCTACAATGAGCAGTTCTTC
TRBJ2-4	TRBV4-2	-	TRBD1	CASSQDPGGAKNIQYF	TGTGCCAGCAGCCAAGATCCAGGGGGAGCCAAAAACATTCAGTACTTC
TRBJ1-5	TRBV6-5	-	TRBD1	CASSSGQGAQPQHF	TGTGCCAGCAGTTCTGGACAGGGGGCCCAGCCCCAGCATTTT
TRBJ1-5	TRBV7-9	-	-	CASSLPGHRQPQHF	TGTGCCAGCAGCTTACCAGGACATCGACAGCCCCAGCATTTT
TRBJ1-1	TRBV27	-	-	CASSVRGGTEAFF	TGTGCCAGCAGTGTACGGGGTGGGACTGAAGCTTTCTTT
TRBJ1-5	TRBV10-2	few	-	CATWDGKGNQPQHF	TGCGCCACCTGGGACGGGAAGGGCAATCAGCCCCAGCATTTT
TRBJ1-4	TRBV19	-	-	CASSIGTREKLFF	TGTGCCAGTAGTATCGGGACCCGGGAAAAACTGTTTTTT
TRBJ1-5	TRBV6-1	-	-	CASSDRGSNQPQHF	TGTGCCAGCAGTGACAGAGGGAGCAATCAGCCCCAGCATTTT
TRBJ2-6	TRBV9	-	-	CASSVVESSGANVLTF	TGTGCCAGCAGCGTAGTGGAGTCCTCTGGGGCCAACGTCCTGACTTTC
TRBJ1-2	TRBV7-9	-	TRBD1	CASSFTGDINYGYTF	TGTGCCAGCAGCTTCACAGGGGACATAAACTATGGCTACACCTTC
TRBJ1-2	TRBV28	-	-	CASSSSYGYTF	TGTGCCAGCAGTTCCTCTTACGGCTACACCTTC
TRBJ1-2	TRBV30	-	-	CACPMGQTYGYTF	TGTGCCTGCCCCATGGGGCAGACCTATGGCTACACCTTC
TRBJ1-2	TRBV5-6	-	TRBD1	CASSLQGQYGYTF	TGTGCCAGCAGCTTGCAGGGACAGTATGGCTACACCTTC
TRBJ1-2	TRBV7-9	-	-	CASSWAGTGDGYTF	TGTGCCAGCAGCTGGGCCGGGACGGGGGATGGCTACACCTTC
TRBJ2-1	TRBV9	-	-	CASSPHRTPVRSYNEQFF	TGTGCCAGCAGCCCACACCGGACACCAGTCCGCTCCTACAATGAGCAGTTCTTC
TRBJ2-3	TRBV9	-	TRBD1	CASSVGGGQGPDTQYF	TGTGCCAGCAGCGTGGGGGGGGGACAGGGTCCAGATACGCAGTATTTT
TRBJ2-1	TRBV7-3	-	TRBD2	CASSFGLANEQFF	TGTGCCAGCAGCTTTGGACTAGCCAATGAGCAGTTCTTC
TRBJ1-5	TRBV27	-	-	CASSLLLNQPQHF	TGTGCCAGCAGTCTTCTACTAAATCAGCCCCAGCATTTT